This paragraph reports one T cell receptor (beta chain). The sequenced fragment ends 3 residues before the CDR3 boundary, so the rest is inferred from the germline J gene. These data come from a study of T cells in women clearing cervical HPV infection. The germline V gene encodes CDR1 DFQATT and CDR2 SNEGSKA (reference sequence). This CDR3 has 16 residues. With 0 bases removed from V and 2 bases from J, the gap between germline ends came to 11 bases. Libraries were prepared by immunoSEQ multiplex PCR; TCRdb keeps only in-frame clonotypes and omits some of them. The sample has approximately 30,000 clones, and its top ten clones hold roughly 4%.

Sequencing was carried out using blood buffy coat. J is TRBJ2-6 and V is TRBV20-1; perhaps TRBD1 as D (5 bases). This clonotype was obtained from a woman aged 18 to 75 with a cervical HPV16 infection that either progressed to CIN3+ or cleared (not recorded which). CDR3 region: CSARDPQGTGANVLTF. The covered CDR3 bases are TGCAGTGCTAGAGATCCCCAGGGAACTGGGGCCAACGTC.